These 19 T cell receptor beta chains were all obtained from the same sample, sequenced in a study of T cell responses to AZD1222 COVID-19 vaccine. Profiled with immunoSEQ multiplex PCR; TCRdb holds only in-frame clones, not every one. The sample contains about 150,000 clones, 75% to 95% of which appear only once. The material was peripheral blood, obtained on day 0 of AZD1222 vaccination. The receptor set was obtained from an adult in good health.

This chain links TRBV7-9 with TRBJ2-5, with 8 bases aligning to TRBD1. With V trimmed by 5 bases and J by 1 base, 6 bases remained unmatched. The germline CDR1 and CDR2 sequences are SEHNR and FQNEAQ (reference sequence). This CDR3 is built from 15 residues. The CDR3 region has the DNA TGTGCCAGCAGCCCGACAGGGGTGAGCCAAGAGACCCAGTACTTC. Protein sequence: CASSPTGVSQETQYF.

The chain carries TRBV19 and TRBJ2-7; 8 nucleotides match TRBD1. With V trimmed by 6 bases and J by 0 bases, 7 bases remained unmatched. Germline CDR1 LNHDA, CDR2 SQIVND (reference sequence). CDR3 length: 15 residues. Here the CDR3 DNA reads TGTGCCAGTAGAGCCGGGACAGGAGTCTCCTACGAGCAGTACTTC. Its protein product is CASRAGTGVSYEQYF.

J is TRBJ2-1 and V is TRBV11-2, with D possibly matching TRBD2 (7 bases). Germline assignment: CDR1 SGHAT and CDR2 FQNNGV. The ends were cut back, 5 bases at V and 6 bases at J, with 20 bases in the middle. The CDR3 extends over 16 amino acids. In DNA, the CDR3 is TGTGCCAGCAGCCCGGCGGCCCGGGGGGCTCCCAATGAGCAGTTCTTC. Translating gives CASSPAARGAPNEQFF.

J is TRBJ1-1 and V is TRBV19, with 11 bases that match TRBD1. The V segment lost 6 bases and the J segment 5 bases; nucleotides outside the gene matches: 23. The germline gives CDR1 LNHDA, CDR2 SQIVND (reference sequence). The CDR3 consists of 20 residues. The CDR3 nucleotides read TGTGCCAGTAGAACCCGTGCGTGGACAGGGGGCGTCTCCCTGCGGACTGAAGCTTTCTTT. Amino acid sequence: CASRTRAWTGGVSLRTEAFF. The whole variable domain, remainder taken from reference TRBV19 and TRBJ1-1, is DGGITQSPKYLFRKEGQNVTLSCEQNLNHDAMYWYRQDPGQGLRLIYYSQIVNDFQKGDIAEGYSVSREKKESFPLTVTSAQKNPTAFYLCASRTRAWTGGVSLRTEAFFGQGTRLTVV.

The chain has TRBV6-2 or TRBV6-3 and TRBJ2-5; D not certain. In germline, CDR1 is MNHEY, CDR2 SVGEGT. V lost 4 bases, J lost 4 bases, and 4 bases lay in between. CDR3 length equals 11 residues. In DNA, the CDR3 is TGTGCCAGCAGTTTTAGAGAGACCCAGTACTTC. This gives the protein CASSFRETQYF.

V gene TRBV2 combines with J gene TRBJ2-3; 7 bases map to TRBD2. The CDR3 covers 17 residues. The ends lost 6 bases at V and 2 bases at J; junction bases unmatched: 14. Germline assignment: CDR1 SNHLY and CDR2 FYNNEI. The CDR3 reads CASRGVILAELTDTQYF. As DNA, the CDR3 is TGTGCCAGCAGGGGGGTGATCCTAGCGGAGCTCACAGATACGCAGTATTTT.

The chain couples TRBV4-1 to TRBJ2-7; TRBD2 matches at 11 bases. The CDR3 spans 15 residues. J gave up 2 bases and V 1 base, and 1 base lay outside the gene matches. The germline V gene encodes CDR1 MGHRA and CDR2 YSYEKL. CDR3 DNA sequence: TGCGCCAGCAGCCAAGGACTAGCGGGGACCTACGAGCAGTACTTC. It translates to CASSQGLAGTYEQYF.

The chain employs TRBV7-9 and TRBJ1-3, with 8 bases aligning to TRBD1. V dropped 4 bases and J dropped 4; count of bases not matched to a gene: 9. This CDR3 has 16 amino acids. CDR1 is SEHNR, CDR2 FQNEAQ, per germline (reference sequence). The DNA of the CDR3 is TGTGCCAGCAGCTCCACCATGGGACAGGACGGAAACACCATATATTTT. This codes for CASSSTMGQDGNTIYF.

This chain connects TRBV6-2 or TRBV6-3 to TRBJ1-3; 11 bases agree with TRBD1. CDR3 length equals 17 residues. After removal of 6 bases from V and 7 bases from J, the junction contained 14 bases not matched to a gene. Germline CDR1 reads MNHEY; CDR2 reads SVGEGT. The CDR3 sequence: CASSPEGRTGGYNTIYF. The CDR3 DNA is TGTGCCAGCAGCCCTGAGGGAAGGACAGGGGGCTACAACACCATATATTTT.

This clone came up once. The chain joins TRBV12-5 to TRBJ2-3, with 8 bases fitting TRBD2. The CDR3 is 14 amino acids. The V and J ends lost 5 bases and 5 bases, in that order; junction bases with no gene match: 6. Germline-derived CDR1 and CDR2 are LGHNT and FRNRAP. The CDR3 region has the DNA TGTGCTAGTGGTCCCCCGGCGGGAGGAGATACGCAGTATTTT. Its translation is CASGPPAGGDTQYF.

This chain links TRBV6-6 with TRBJ2-3; 12 positions agree with TRBD2. This CDR3 comprises 20 residues. The junction had 17 bases not matched to a gene; V was cut back by 5 bases and J by 2 bases. From germline, CDR1 is MNHNY and CDR2 SVGAGI (reference sequence). The CDR3 DNA is TGTGCCAGCAGTCCTCTTCCTCCCGTTACTAGCGGGAGGTTCACAGATACGCAGTATTTT. Residues: CASSPLPPVTSGRFTDTQYF.

The rearrangement links TRBV10-3 to TRBJ2-1; 13 nucleotides match TRBD2. With V trimmed by 8 bases and J by 6 bases, 7 bases remained unmatched. This CDR3 is built from 15 residues. The germline V gene encodes CDR1 ENHRY and CDR2 SYGVKD. The CDR3 DNA is TGTGCCATCGGTGGACTAGCGGGAGTAAGCAATGAGCAGTTCTTC. Its translation: CAIGGLAGVSNEQFF.

The chain links TRBV10-3 to TRBJ1-1; 10 bases are a match to TRBD1. The CDR3 sequence is 15 residues long. After removal of 6 bases from V and 6 bases from J, the junction contained 10 bases not matched to a gene. Germline V CDR1 and CDR2: ENHRY, SYGVKD. The DNA for the CDR3 is TGTGCCATCAGGAGGGACAGGGGACGAACGGCTGAAGCTTTCTTT. Its translation is CAIRRDRGRTAEAFF.

The rearrangement joins TRBV19 to TRBJ1-4, with a possible D match to TRBD1 (5 bases). V lost 1 base and J lost 8, with 17 bases in between. Germline V gene lookup returns CDR1 LNHDA and CDR2 SQIVND (reference sequence). The CDR3 covers 16 residues. The CDR3 bases are TGTGCCAGTAGTATAGGGGTGGGGACTGGACTAGAAAAACTGTTTTTT. Translating gives CASSIGVGTGLEKLFF.

The chain carries TRBV7-3 and TRBJ1-4; D remains ambiguous. Trimming shortened V by 6 bases and J by 14 bases, and 4 bases separated the two germline ends. The CDR3 has 8 residues. Germline V CDR1 and CDR2: SGHTA, FQGTGA. The CDR3 sequence: CASRFLFF. The CDR3 DNA follows: TGTGCCAGCAGGTTTCTGTTTTTT. Variable domain in full (rest from reference TRBV7-3 and TRBJ1-4): GAGVSQTPSNKVTEKGKYVELRCDPISGHTALYWYRQSLGQGPEFLIYFQGTGAADDSGLPNDRFFAVRPEGSVSTLKIQRTERGDSAVYLCASRFLFFGSGTQLSVL.

CDR3 nucleotides: TGTGCCAGCAGCTCGACTAGCGGGTTCTCAGATACGCAGTATTTT. It yields the protein CASSSTSGFSDTQYF. This chain uses TRBV7-6 with TRBJ2-3; 10 bases fit TRBD2. With V trimmed by 4 bases and J by 4 bases, 5 bases remained unmatched. The length of the CDR3 is 15 residues. Germline V gene data show CDR1 as SGHVS and CDR2 as FNYEAQ.

V and J are TRBV9 and TRBJ1-2; 7 bases are a match to TRBD1. This CDR3 has 13 amino acids. V lost 3 bases, J lost 7 bases, and 6 bases stayed unmatched. Germline CDR1 SGDLS, CDR2 YYNGEE. In nucleotides, the CDR3 is TGTGCCAGCAGCGCCCGGACAGGCGGTGGCTACACCTTC. Its protein is CASSARTGGGYTF. The entire variable domain, with the rest obtained from reference TRBV9 and TRBJ1-2, is as follows: DSGVTQTPKHLITATGQRVTLRCSPRSGDLSVYWYQQSLDQGLQFLIQYYNGEERAKGNILERFSAQQFPDLHSELNLSSLELGDSALYFCASSARTGGGYTFGSGTRLTVV.

This chain connects TRBV9 to TRBJ2-7; either TRBD1 or TRBD2 may supply D (8 bases each). V gave up 4 bases and J gave up 2 bases, with 16 bases separating them. This CDR3 has 15 residues. CDR1 and CDR2 (germline): SGDLS, YYNGEE. The CDR3, as DNA: TGTGCCAGCAGCCCGGGGGGGACAGGAGCCTACGAGCAGTACTTC. Its protein is CASSPGGTGAYEQYF.

The chain links TRBV30 to TRBJ1-2; D may be TRBD1 (6 bases). This CDR3 comprises 14 residues. With 1 base removed from V and 3 bases from J, the gap between germline ends came to 12 bases. Germline CDR1 is GTSNPN and CDR2 is SVGIG (reference sequence). The CDR3 DNA follows: TGTGCCTGGAGTGGAGCGGGGGGCGACTATGGCTACACCTTC. Its protein is CAWSGAGGDYGYTF.